The rows below give T cell receptor beta chains drawn from one sample of a study of OX40 agonist ivuxolimab in advanced cancers. Method: immunoSEQ multiplex PCR; TCRdb's copy keeps in-frame clones and lacks some. The sample lists about 46,000 clones; 85% to 90% were seen once. Sequenced material: CD4+ or CD8+ T cells sorted from blood, taken in a trial of the OX40 agonist ivuxolimab. The receptors were sampled from an adult with an advanced solid tumor such as melanoma, head and neck, liver or kidney cancer. The CDR3 runs from the conserved cysteine through the conserved F or W. The order of the fields is D gene, V gene, clone size, J gene, CDR3 DNA, CDR3 protein. A D gene is named only where the DNA matches it firmly. A row's size may be missing; if present it is once, few, many or a size class.

>.|TRBV16|once|TRBJ2-7
TGTGCCAGCAGCCCAAACCGGGACCTAGAGCAGTACTTC
CASSPNRDLEQYF
>.|TRBV27|once|TRBJ2-7
TGTGCCAGCAGTCCCTCCCTGGGACCCTACGAGCAGTACTTC
CASSPSLGPYEQYF
>TRBD1|TRBV10-3|once|TRBJ2-1
TGTGCCATCAGTTTAGGACAGGCCGTGCAAAATGAGCAGTTCTTC
CAISLGQAVQNEQFF
>TRBD1|TRBV6-5|.|TRBJ2-1
TGTGCCAGCAGTTTCGGGACAGGGGGATACAATGAGCAGTTCTTC
CASSFGTGGYNEQFF
>TRBD2|TRBV6-6|once|TRBJ2-2
TGTGCCAGCAGTTACCCGCGGGGGGGGACCGGGGAGCTGTTTTTT
CASSYPRGGTGELFF
>.|TRBV27|.|TRBJ1-5
TGTGCCAGCAGTTTATTCGGGAGGAGTAGCAATCAGCCCCAGCATTTT
CASSLFGRSSNQPQHF
>.|TRBV4-1|.|TRBJ2-3
TGCGCCAGCAGCCAAGGATCGGGGCCAAGCTATACGCAGTATTTT
CASSQGSGPSYTQYF
>TRBD2|TRBV7-8|.|TRBJ2-2
TGTGCCAGCAGCTTAGGCCCCCTAGCGGGAGGAGGTGGGGAGCTGTTTTTT
CASSLGPLAGGGGELFF
>.|TRBV28|.|TRBJ1-5
TGTGCCAGCAGTTCAAAAAGAGGGAGTCAGCCCCAGCATTTT
CASSSKRGSQPQHF
>TRBD2|TRBV7-2|few|TRBJ2-5
TGTGCCAGCAGCTACCGGGTTAGCGGGGGGATCGGAGAGACCCAGTACTTC
CASSYRVSGGIGETQYF
>TRBD2|TRBV5-6|.|TRBJ2-3
TGTGCCAGCAGCCCCGGGGGGCGGGAGGATACAGATACGCAGTATTTT
CASSPGGREDTDTQYF
>.|TRBV6-6|.|TRBJ1-2
TGTGCCAGCAGTTACTTGGGGCGCCTCAACTATGGCTACACCTTC
CASSYLGRLNYGYTF
>.|TRBV20-1|few|TRBJ1-1
TGCAGTGCTCCAGGGATGATGGAAGCTTTCTTT
CSAPGMMEAFF
>.|TRBV5-1|.|TRBJ1-5
TGCGCCAGCAGCTTGGACGGGTGGCAGCCCCAGCATTTT
CASSLDGWQPQHF
>TRBD1|TRBV2|.|TRBJ1-5
TGTGCCAGCAGGCCCTCAGGGGGCGAATGGAGCAATCAGCCCCAGCATTTT
CASRPSGGEWSNQPQHF
>TRBD1|TRBV10-1|few|TRBJ2-3
TGCGCCAGCAGTGTAGAGACAGGGAGCACAGATACGCAGTATTTT
CASSVETGSTDTQYF
>TRBD1|TRBV9|once|TRBJ1-4
TGTGCCAGCAGCTTATCGGGACAGCATAATGAAAAACTGTTTTTT
CASSLSGQHNEKLFF
>.|TRBV4-2|.|TRBJ1-4
TGTGCCAGCAGCCAAGGGGGGCAGGGCGAGGAAAAACTGTTTTTT
CASSQGGQGEEKLFF
>.|TRBV28|.|TRBJ1-2
TGTGCCAGCAGGTACAACTATGGCTACACCTTC
CASRYNYGYTF
>TRBD2|TRBV6-5|.|TRBJ2-1
TGTGCCAGCAGTTACTCTAGCGGGAGTTCTGTTGAGCAGTTCTTC
CASSYSSGSSVEQFF